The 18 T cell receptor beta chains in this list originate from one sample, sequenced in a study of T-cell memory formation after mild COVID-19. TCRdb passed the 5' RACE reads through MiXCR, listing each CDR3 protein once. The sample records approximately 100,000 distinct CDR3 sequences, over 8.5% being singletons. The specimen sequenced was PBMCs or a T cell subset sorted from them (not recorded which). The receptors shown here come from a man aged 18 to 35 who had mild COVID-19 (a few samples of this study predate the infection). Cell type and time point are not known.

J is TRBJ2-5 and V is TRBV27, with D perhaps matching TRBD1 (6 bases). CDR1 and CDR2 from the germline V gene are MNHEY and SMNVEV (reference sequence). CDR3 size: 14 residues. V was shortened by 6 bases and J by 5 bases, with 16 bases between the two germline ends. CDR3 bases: TGTGCCAGCAGATACGCAGGGGCGTGGGAGACCCAGTACTTC. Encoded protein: CASRYAGAWETQYF.

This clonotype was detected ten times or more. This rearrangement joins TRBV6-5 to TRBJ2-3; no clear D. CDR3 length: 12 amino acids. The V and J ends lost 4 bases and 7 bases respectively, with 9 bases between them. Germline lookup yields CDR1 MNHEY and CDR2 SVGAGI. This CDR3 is CASSSIEYTQYF. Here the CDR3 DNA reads TGTGCCAGCAGTTCGATTGAGTATACGCAGTATTTT.

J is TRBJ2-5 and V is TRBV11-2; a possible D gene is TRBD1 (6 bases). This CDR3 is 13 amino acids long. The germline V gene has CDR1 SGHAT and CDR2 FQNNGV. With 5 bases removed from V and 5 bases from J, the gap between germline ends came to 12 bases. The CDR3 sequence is CASSATGWETQYF. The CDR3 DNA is TGTGCCAGCAGCGCAACAGGGTGGGAGACCCAGTACTTC.

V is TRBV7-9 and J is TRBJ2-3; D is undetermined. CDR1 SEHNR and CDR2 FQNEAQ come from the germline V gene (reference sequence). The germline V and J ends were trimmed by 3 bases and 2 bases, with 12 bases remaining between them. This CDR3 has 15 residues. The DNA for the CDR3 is TGTGCCAGCAGCTTGATGGGTGGAATCACAGATACGCAGTATTTT. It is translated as CASSLMGGITDTQYF.

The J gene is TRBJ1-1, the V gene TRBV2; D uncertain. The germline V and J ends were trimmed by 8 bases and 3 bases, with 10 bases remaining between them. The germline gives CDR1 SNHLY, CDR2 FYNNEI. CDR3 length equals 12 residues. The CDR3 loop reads CASSIGYTEAFF. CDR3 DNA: TGTGCCAGCTCCATCGGGTACACTGAAGCTTTCTTT.

The CDR3 nucleotides read TGCGCCAGCAGCCTATCCCTGACTAGTAACTACGAGCAGTACTTC. The encoded protein is CASSLSLTSNYEQYF. The chain recombines TRBV4-1 with TRBJ2-7; tentative D call: TRBD2 (6 bases). The V gene's germline CDR1 is MGHRA and CDR2 YSYEKL. The CDR3 loop spans 15 amino acids. V was clipped by 4 bases and J by 3 bases, with 16 bases between them.

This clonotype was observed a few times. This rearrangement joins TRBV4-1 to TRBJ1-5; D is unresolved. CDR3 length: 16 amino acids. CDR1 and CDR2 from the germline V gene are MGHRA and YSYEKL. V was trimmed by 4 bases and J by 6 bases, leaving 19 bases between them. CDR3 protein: CASSPEGVGSVQPQHF. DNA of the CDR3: TGCGCCAGCAGCCCAGAGGGTGTGGGATCGGTTCAGCCCCAGCATTTT.

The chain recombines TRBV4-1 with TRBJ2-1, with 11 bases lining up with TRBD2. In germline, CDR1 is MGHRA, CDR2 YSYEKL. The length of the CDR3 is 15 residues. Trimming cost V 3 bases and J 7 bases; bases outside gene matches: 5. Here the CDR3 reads CASSHLAGGRNEQFF. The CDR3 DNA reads TGCGCCAGCAGCCACCTAGCGGGGGGTAGAAATGAGCAGTTCTTC.

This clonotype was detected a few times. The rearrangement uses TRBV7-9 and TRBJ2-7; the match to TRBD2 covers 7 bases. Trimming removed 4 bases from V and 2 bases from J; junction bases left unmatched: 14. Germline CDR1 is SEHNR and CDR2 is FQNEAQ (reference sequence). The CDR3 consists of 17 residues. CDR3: CASSSKEPSGPPYEQYF. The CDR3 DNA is TGTGCCAGCAGCTCCAAGGAGCCTAGCGGACCCCCCTACGAGCAGTACTTC.

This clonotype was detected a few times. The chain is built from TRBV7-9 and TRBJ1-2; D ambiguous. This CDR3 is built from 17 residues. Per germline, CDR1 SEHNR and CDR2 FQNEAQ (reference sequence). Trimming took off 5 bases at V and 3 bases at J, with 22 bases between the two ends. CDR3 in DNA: TGTGCCAGCAGCCCAGGATCCGGGATATCCCTTGACTATGGCTACACCTTC. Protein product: CASSPGSGISLDYGYTF.

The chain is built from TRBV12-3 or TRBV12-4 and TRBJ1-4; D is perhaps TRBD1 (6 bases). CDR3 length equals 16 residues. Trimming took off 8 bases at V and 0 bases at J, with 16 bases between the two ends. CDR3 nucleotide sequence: TGTGCCAGCTTCCCACGCCGGACAGCAACTAATGAAAAACTGTTTTTT. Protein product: CASFPRRTATNEKLFF.

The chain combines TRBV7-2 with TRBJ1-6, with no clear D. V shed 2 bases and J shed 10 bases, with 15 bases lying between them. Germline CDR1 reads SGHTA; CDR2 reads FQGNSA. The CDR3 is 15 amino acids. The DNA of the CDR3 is TGTGCCAGCAGCTTATATTTGGCCGTGGGGTCACCCCTCCACTTT. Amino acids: CASSLYLAVGSPLHF.

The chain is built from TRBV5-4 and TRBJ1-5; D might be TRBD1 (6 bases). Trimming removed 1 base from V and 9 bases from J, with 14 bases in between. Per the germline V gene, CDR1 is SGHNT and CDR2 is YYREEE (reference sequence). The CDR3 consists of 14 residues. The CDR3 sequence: CASSLQDTGPPQHF. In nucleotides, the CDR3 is TGTGCCAGCAGCTTGCAGGACACAGGGCCGCCCCAGCATTTT. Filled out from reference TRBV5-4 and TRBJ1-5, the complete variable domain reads ETGVTQSPTHLIKTRGQQVTLRCSSQSGHNTVSWYQQALGQGPQFIFQYYREEENGRGNFPPRFSGLQFPNYSSELNVNALELDDSALYLCASSLQDTGPPQHFGDGTRLSIL.

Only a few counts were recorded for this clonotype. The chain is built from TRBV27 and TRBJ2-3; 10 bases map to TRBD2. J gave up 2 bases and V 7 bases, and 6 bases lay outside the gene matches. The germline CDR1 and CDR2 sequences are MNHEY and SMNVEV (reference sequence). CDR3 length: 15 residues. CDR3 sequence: CASKILAGVTDTQYF. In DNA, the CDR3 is TGTGCCAGCAAGATCCTAGCGGGGGTCACAGATACGCAGTATTTT.

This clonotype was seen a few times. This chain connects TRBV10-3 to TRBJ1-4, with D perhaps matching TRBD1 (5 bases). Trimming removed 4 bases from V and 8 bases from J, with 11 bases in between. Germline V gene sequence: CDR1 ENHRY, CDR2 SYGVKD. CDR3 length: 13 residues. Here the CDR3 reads CAISGPGIEKLFF. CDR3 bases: TGTGCCATCAGTGGTCCAGGGATCGAAAAACTGTTTTTT.

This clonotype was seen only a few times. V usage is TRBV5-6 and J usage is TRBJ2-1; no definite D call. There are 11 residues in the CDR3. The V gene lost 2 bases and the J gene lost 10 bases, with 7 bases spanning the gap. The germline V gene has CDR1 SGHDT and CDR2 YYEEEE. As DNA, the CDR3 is TGTGCCAGCAGCTTTGAGTCCGAGCAGTTCTTC. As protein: CASSFESEQFF.

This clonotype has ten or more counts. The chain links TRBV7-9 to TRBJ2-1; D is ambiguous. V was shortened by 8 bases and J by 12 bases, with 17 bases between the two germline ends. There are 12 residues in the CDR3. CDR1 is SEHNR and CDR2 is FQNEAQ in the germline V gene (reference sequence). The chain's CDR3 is CASSPDGNPQFF. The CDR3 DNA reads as TGTGCCAGCTCGCCGGATGGAAACCCGCAGTTCTTC. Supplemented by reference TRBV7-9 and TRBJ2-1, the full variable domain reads DTGVSQNPRHKITKRGQNVTFRCDPISEHNRLYWYRQTLGQGPEFLTYFQNEAQLEKSRLLSDRFSAERPKGSFSTLEIQRTEQGDSAMYLCASSPDGNPQFFGPGTRLTVL.

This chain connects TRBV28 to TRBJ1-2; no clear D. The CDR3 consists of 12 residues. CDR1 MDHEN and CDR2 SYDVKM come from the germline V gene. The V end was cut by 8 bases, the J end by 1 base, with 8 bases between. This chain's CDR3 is CASSEDNYGYTF. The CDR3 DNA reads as TGTGCCAGCTCCGAGGATAACTATGGCTACACCTTC.